The subject of this entry is one TCR beta chain. Trimming took off 6 bases at V and 2 bases at J, with 20 bases between the two ends. The CDR3 runs 17 residues. Germline CDR1 reads MDHEN; CDR2 reads SYDVKM. The method was immunoSEQ multiplex PCR; TCRdb's version includes in-frame clones alone and lacks a portion of them. The repertoire consists of 2 million to 2.5 million clones, with approximately 94% occurring once and the leading ten covering around 0.4%. This entry comes from a study of shared clonotypes between healthy human individuals. Sequencing was carried out using naive CD4+ T cells from PBMCs. The subset denotes: CD45RA+ positively selected. This receptor was taken from a man aged 18 to 30 in good health. Some clones in this sample may be carry-over from other donors' samples. This chain uses TRBV28 with TRBJ2-1, with D possibly TRBD2 on 7 matching bases. The chain's CDR3 is CASSPQWGGSPYNEQFF. The CDR3 coding sequence is TGTGCCAGCAGCCCACAGTGGGGGGGCTCCCCCTACAATGAGCAGTTCTTC.